The 10 T cell receptor beta chains below all came from one sample that was sequenced in a study of cytomegalovirus exposure and HLA in healthy donors. Method: immunoSEQ multiplex PCR; TCRdb's copy keeps in-frame clones and lacks some. Of under 200,000 clones listed, just under 90% were seen once; the top ten hold 4% to 4.5%. The material sequenced was PBMCs. These TCRs come from a man younger than 35 in good health and CMV-seropositive.

This chain joins TRBV7-9 and TRBJ2-7, with TRBD2 matching over 7 bases. V lost 2 bases and J lost 5; bases outside the gene matches: 9. The CDR3 length is 15 residues. Germline V gene lookup returns CDR1 SEHNR and CDR2 FQNEAQ (reference sequence). CDR3 nucleotide sequence: TGTGCCAGCAGCTTACGTGGCGGGAGCATCGACGAGCAGTACTTC. This sequence encodes CASSLRGGSIDEQYF.

In this sample, this clone turned up once. Other DNA sequences in this specimen translate into the identical CDR3. The chain carries TRBV7-3 and TRBJ2-2; 8 bases agree with TRBD1. CDR1 is SGHTA, CDR2 FQGTGA, per germline. The CDR3 has 16 residues. J gave up 1 base and V 2 bases, and 3 bases lay outside the gene matches. CDR3 DNA sequence: TGTGCCAGCAGCTTAGGCGGACAGGGGAACACCGGGGAGCTGTTTTTT. It yields the protein CASSLGGQGNTGELFF.

The genes are TRBV7-6 and TRBJ2-7; TRBD1 agrees at 10 bases. CDR3 size: 19 residues. Germline V gives CDR1 SGHVS, CDR2 FNYEAQ. With V trimmed by 5 bases and J by 4 bases, 20 bases remained unmatched. Here the CDR3 reads CASSTYPTFTGTGAYEQYF. CDR3 DNA: TGTGCCAGCAGCACCTATCCAACATTCACCGGGACAGGGGCGTACGAGCAGTACTTC.

The rearrangement joins TRBV7-2 to TRBJ2-2; 10 nucleotides match TRBD1. V lost 5 bases and J lost 4; bases outside the gene matches: 7. Germline loops: CDR1 SGHTA, CDR2 FQGNSA. CDR3 length equals 16 residues. Written as DNA, the CDR3 is TGTGCCAGCAGCCCGACAGGGGGCGTAAGCACCGGGGAGCTGTTTTTT. Translated, it gives CASSPTGGVSTGELFF.

V gene TRBV7-9 combines with J gene TRBJ1-4; the D gene is possibly TRBD1 (5 bases). Germline V gene lookup returns CDR1 SEHNR and CDR2 FQNEAQ (reference sequence). This CDR3 region has 14 residues. The V end was cut by 3 bases, the J end by 8 bases, with 13 bases between. The CDR3: CASSFGGYLEKLFF. CDR3 DNA: TGTGCCAGCAGCTTTGGGGGGTATTTGGAAAAACTGTTTTTT.

The rearrangement uses TRBV10-1 and TRBJ1-3; unclear D gene. The CDR3 covers 14 residues. V was shortened by 2 bases and J by 2 bases, with 7 bases between the two germline ends. Germline assignment: CDR1 WNHNN and CDR2 SYGVQD (reference sequence). The CDR3 sequence is CASSEAGTGNTIYF. DNA of the CDR3: TGCGCCAGCAGTGAGGCCGGGACTGGAAACACCATATATTTT.

The chain joins TRBV28 to TRBJ2-4; maybe TRBD2 (6 bases). Between the trimmed V and J ends, which lost 5 bases and 8 bases, there was a span of 16 bases. Germline V gene lookup returns CDR1 MDHEN and CDR2 SYDVKM. This CDR3 spans 14 amino acids. CDR3 sequence (DNA): TGTGCCAGCAGTCTCCGGGAGAACTGGGACATTCAGTACTTC. This codes for CASSLRENWDIQYF. The whole variable domain, filled in from reference TRBV28 and TRBJ2-4, reads DVKVTQSSRYLVKRTGEKVFLECVQDMDHENMFWYRQDPGLGLRLIYFSYDVKMKEKGDIPEGYSVSREKKERFSLILESASTNQTSMYLCASSLRENWDIQYFGAGTRLSVL.

This chain connects TRBV11-2 to TRBJ2-5; possible D gene TRBD2, 6 bases. The CDR3 consists of 15 residues. Germline CDR1 is SGHAT and CDR2 is FQNNGV. V dropped 4 bases and J dropped 5 bases, with 17 bases sitting between them. CDR3 loop: CASSSETGVGETQYF. The CDR3 DNA sequence: TGTGCCAGCAGCTCGGAAACGGGAGTCGGTGAGACCCAGTACTTC.

This chain uses TRBV7-2 with TRBJ2-5; 9 bases are shared with TRBD2. There are 16 residues in the CDR3. Germline CDR1 reads SGHTA; CDR2 reads FQGNSA. Trimming cost V 2 bases and J 4 bases; bases outside gene matches: 8. The CDR3 nucleotides are TGTGCCAGCAGCTTAAGGGTTAGCGGGAGAGGAGAGACCCAGTACTTC. It yields the protein CASSLRVSGRGETQYF.

The chain links TRBV29-1 to TRBJ2-5; D gene uncertain. The CDR3 runs to 12 residues. V was cut by 7 bases and J by 5 bases, with 14 bases left in between. Germline loops: CDR1 SQVTM, CDR2 ANQGSEA. In nucleotides, the CDR3 is TGCAGCGGGGCAGCCGTCGATGAGACCCAGTACTTC. This sequence encodes CSGAAVDETQYF.